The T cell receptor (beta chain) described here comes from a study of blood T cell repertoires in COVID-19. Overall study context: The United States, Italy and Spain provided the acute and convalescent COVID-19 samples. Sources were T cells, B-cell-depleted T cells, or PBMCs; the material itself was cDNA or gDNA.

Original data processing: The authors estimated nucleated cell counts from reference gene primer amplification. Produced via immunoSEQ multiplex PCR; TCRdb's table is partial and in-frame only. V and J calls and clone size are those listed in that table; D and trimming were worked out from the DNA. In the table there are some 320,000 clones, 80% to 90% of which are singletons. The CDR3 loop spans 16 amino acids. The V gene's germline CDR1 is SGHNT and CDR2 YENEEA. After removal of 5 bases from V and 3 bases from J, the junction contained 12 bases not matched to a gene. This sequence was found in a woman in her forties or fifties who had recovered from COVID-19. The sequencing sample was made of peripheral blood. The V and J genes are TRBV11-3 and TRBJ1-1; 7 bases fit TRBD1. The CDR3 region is CASSNRGQAGDTEAFF. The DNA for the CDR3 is TGTGCCAGCAGCAACAGGGGCCAGGCCGGGGACACTGAAGCTTTCTTT.